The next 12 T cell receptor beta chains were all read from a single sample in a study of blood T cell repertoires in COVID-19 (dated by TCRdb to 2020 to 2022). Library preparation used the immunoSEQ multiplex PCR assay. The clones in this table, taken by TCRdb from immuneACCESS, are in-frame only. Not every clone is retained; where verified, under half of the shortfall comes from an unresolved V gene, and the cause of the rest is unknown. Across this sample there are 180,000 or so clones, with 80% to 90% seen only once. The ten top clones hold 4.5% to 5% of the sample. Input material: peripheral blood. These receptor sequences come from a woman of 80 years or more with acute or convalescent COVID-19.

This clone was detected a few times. The DNA of the CDR3 is TGTGCCAGTAGTTATCGAACAGGAGGGTGGGAGCCCCAGCATTTT. Its translation is CASSYRTGGWEPQHF. This sequence joins TRBV19 and TRBJ1-5; D perhaps matches TRBD1 (5 bases). V gave up 5 bases and J gave up 8 bases, with 19 bases separating them. This CDR3 spans 15 amino acids. CDR1 and CDR2 from the germline V gene are LNHDA and SQIVND (reference sequence).

The CDR3 DNA reads as TGTGCCAGCTCACGGGATCAGCGGGCGGTGAATGAGCAGTTCTTC. Translation gives CASSRDQRAVNEQFF. The gene calls are TRBV18 and TRBJ2-1, with D possibly matching TRBD2 (6 bases). Trimming stripped 4 bases from V and 7 bases from J, with 17 bases between. The CDR3 length is 15 residues. The V gene's germline CDR1 is KGHSH and CDR2 LQKENI.

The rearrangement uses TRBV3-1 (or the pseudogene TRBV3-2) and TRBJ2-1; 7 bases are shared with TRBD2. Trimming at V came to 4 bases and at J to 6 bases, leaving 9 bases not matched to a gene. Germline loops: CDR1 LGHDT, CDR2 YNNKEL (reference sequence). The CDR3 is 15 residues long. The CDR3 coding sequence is TGTGCCAGCAGCCTGACTAGCCCCAGGAGCAATGAGCAGTTCTTC. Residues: CASSLTSPRSNEQFF.

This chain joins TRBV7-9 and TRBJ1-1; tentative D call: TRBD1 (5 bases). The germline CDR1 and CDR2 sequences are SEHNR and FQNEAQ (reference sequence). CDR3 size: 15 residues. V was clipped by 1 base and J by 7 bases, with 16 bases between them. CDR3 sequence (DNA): TGTGCCAGCAGCTTAGGGGGAAAGGGGCCTGATGAAGCTTTCTTT. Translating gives CASSLGGKGPDEAFF.

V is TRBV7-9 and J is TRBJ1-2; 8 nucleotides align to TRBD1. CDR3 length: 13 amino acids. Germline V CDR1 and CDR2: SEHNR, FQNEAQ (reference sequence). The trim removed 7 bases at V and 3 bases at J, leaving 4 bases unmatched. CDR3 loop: CASNGQGDYGYTF. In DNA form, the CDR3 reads TGTGCCAGCAACGGACAGGGCGACTATGGCTACACCTTC.

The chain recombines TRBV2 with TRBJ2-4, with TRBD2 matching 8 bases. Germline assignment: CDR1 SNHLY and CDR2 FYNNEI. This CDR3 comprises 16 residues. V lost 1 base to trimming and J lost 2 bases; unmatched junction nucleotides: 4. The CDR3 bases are TGTGCCAGCAGTGAAGGCCGGGAGGGCCCCAAAAACATTCAGTACTTC. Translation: CASSEGREGPKNIQYF. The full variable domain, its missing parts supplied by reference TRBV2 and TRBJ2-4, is EPEVTQTPSHQVTQMGQEVILRCVPISNHLYFYWYRQILGQKVEFLVSFYNNEISEKSEIFDDQFSVERPDGSNFTLKIRSTKLEDSAMYFCASSEGREGPKNIQYFGAGTRLSVL.

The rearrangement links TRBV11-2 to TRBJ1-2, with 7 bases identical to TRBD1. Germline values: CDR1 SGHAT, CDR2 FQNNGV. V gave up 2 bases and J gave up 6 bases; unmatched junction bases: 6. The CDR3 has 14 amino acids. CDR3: CASSLWEGTDGYTF. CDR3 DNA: TGTGCCAGCAGCTTATGGGAAGGGACAGATGGCTACACCTTC.

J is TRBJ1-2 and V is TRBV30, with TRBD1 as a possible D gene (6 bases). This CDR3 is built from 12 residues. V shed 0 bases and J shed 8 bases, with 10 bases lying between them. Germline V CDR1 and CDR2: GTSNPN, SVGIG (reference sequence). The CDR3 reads CAWSVNRAGYTF. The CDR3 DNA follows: TGTGCCTGGAGTGTAAACAGGGCCGGCTACACCTTC.

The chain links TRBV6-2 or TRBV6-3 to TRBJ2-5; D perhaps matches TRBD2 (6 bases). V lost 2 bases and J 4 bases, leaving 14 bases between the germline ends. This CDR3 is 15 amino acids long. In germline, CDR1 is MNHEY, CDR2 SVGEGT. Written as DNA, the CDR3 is TGTGCCAGCAGTTACCCGCGTGGGGGAGGAGAGACCCAGTACTTC. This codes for CASSYPRGGGETQYF.

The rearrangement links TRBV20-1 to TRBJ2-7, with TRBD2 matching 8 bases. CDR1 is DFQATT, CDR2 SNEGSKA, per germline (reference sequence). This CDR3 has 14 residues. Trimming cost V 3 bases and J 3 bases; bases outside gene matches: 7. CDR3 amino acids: CSASVGTSSYEQYF. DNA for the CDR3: TGCAGTGCTAGTGTTGGGACTAGTAGCTACGAGCAGTACTTC.

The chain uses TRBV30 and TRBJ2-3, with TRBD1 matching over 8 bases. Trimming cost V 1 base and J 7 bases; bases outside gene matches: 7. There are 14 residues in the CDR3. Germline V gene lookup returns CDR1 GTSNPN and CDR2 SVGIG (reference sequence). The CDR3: CAWSGGQGLYTQYF. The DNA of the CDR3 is TGTGCCTGGAGTGGAGGACAGGGTCTGTATACGCAGTATTTT.

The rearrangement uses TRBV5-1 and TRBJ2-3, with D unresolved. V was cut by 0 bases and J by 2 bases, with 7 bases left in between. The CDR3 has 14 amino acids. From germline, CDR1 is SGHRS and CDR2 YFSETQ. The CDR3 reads CASSLGAHTDTQYF. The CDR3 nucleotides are TGCGCCAGCAGCTTGGGGGCACACACAGATACGCAGTATTTT.